This TCR beta chain was recorded in a study of read filtering for tumor transcriptome and immune sequencing. Study in general: Mean patient age was roughly 70 years, range about 47 to 90; 17 male, roughly 14 female.

Germline-derived CDR1 and CDR2 are LNHDA and SQIVND (reference sequence). The CDR3 totals 12 residues. V shed 4 bases and J shed 6 bases, with 6 bases lying between them. From roughly 390 ng of RNA, a library with molecular barcoded alpha/delta and beta/gamma adaptors was made. Using its own MiXCR run on the reads, TCRdb lists one record per CDR3 protein. This repertoire shows 8,000 to 10,000 distinct CDR3 sequences, 15% to 20% found once; its top ten account for about 25%. The chain is built from TRBV19 and TRBJ2-2; D possibly corresponds to TRBD2 (5 bases). The TCR comes from a donor at least 40 years old with multiple myeloma. The material sequenced was a population of CD138-negative cells sorted from bone marrow. DNA for the CDR3: TGTGCCAGTAGTACGAGGGCCGGGGAGCTGTTTTTT. Protein sequence: CASSTRAGELFF.